The rows below give T cell receptor beta chains drawn from one sample of a study of cytomegalovirus exposure and HLA in healthy donors. Assay used: immunoSEQ multiplex PCR; TCRdb lists only in-frame clones, some missing. The sample comprises roughly 100,000 clones, more than 65% of which are singletons, and 10% rests with the top ten. Material: PBMCs. The receptor source for this set is a human donor in good health. Each CDR3 is given with its conserved first and last residue. D genes are given only for firm matches. Expanded clones get a size class; other rows say once, few or many, or leave the size out.

J	size	D	V	CDR3	DNA
TRBJ2-1	.	TRBD2	TRBV7-9	CASSSRTSGSNEQFF	TGTGCCAGCAGCTCGCGGACTAGCGGGAGCAATGAGCAGTTCTTC
TRBJ1-5	.	TRBD1	TRBV2	CASSEPRDRGHQPQHF	TGTGCCAGCAGTGAACCCCGGGACAGGGGCCATCAGCCCCAGCATTTT
TRBJ1-2	.	.	TRBV5-1	CASSPGQINYGYTF	TGCGCCAGCAGCCCAGGACAGATAAACTATGGCTACACCTTC
TRBJ2-7	.	TRBD2	TRBV10-3	CAISESGREDEQYF	TGTGCCATCAGTGAGTCGGGACGGGAGGACGAGCAGTACTTC
TRBJ1-1	few	TRBD1	TRBV6-5	CASSWDRGRAEAFF	TGTGCCAGCAGCTGGGACAGGGGGAGGGCTGAAGCTTTCTTT
TRBJ2-6	.	TRBD1	TRBV5-8	CASSPGTGVAGANVLTF	TGTGCCAGCAGCCCCGGGACAGGGGTCGCTGGGGCCAACGTCCTGACTTTC
TRBJ2-7	.	.	TRBV7-6	CASSLMVQAGGFYEQYF	TGTGCCAGCAGCTTAATGGTCCAAGCAGGAGGGTTCTACGAGCAGTACTTC
TRBJ1-2	few	.	TRBV30	CAWSSSYGYTF	TGTGCCTGGAGTTCCAGCTATGGCTACACCTTC
TRBJ2-1	.	TRBD2	TRBV6-5	CASSYPGLANEQFF	TGTGCCAGCAGTTACCCCGGACTAGCAAATGAGCAGTTCTTC
TRBJ1-6	few	TRBD1	TRBV6-5	CASSGTGGSPLHF	TGTGCCAGCAGTGGGACAGGCGGTTCACCCCTCCACTTT
TRBJ2-1	.	TRBD2	TRBV27	CASTRWASGGPNNEQFF	TGTGCCAGCACCAGGTGGGCTAGCGGGGGCCCAAACAATGAGCAGTTCTTC
TRBJ1-5	.	TRBD1	TRBV19	CASSTGDRGSNQPQHF	TGTGCCAGTAGTACCGGGGACAGGGGAAGCAATCAGCCCCAGCATTTT
TRBJ1-1	few	TRBD1	TRBV19	CASSKMGQRGTTEAFF	TGTGCCAGTAGTAAAATGGGACAGAGGGGGACCACTGAAGCTTTCTTT
TRBJ1-1	.	.	TRBV19	CASIIGHLLNTEAFF	TGTGCCAGTATAATAGGACACCTTTTGAACACTGAAGCTTTCTTT
TRBJ2-2	once	TRBD2	TRBV9	CASSRFRVGEGPGELFF	TGTGCCAGCAGCCGTTTTCGTGTGGGGGAGGGCCCCGGGGAGCTGTTTTTT
TRBJ1-1	.	.	TRBV27	CASSSTGWTEAFF	TGTGCCAGCAGTTCGACAGGATGGACTGAAGCTTTCTTT
TRBJ2-1	.	TRBD2	TRBV5-1	CASSFLAGEGYNEQFF	TGCGCCAGCAGCTTCCTAGCGGGAGAAGGCTACAATGAGCAGTTCTTC
TRBJ1-2	.	.	TRBV19	CASSIGRGPNYGYTF	TGTGCCAGTAGTATAGGGCGGGGCCCTAACTATGGCTACACCTTC
TRBJ1-1	.	TRBD1	TRBV11-2	CASSSGGPNTEAFF	TGTGCCAGCAGTTCAGGGGGGCCCAACACTGAAGCTTTCTTT
TRBJ1-5	.	.	TRBV6-5	CASSPRVNQPQHF	TGTGCCAGCAGCCCGAGAGTTAATCAGCCCCAGCATTTT
TRBJ2-1	.	.	TRBV7-3	CASSRGSTGAYNEQFF	TGTGCCAGCAGCCGAGGGTCTACGGGCGCCTACAATGAGCAGTTCTTC
TRBJ2-1	.	.	TRBV5-5	CASSLFTRGNEQFF	TGTGCCAGCAGCTTGTTTACTAGAGGTAATGAGCAGTTCTTC
TRBJ2-7	.	.	TRBV19	CASSGRVGYEQYF	TGTGCCAGTAGTGGCAGGGTAGGCTACGAGCAGTACTTC
TRBJ1-5	.	TRBD1	TRBV2	CASSGTGGAGNQPQHF	TGTGCCAGCAGTGGGACAGGGGGCGCCGGCAATCAGCCCCAGCATTTT
TRBJ2-7	once	.	TRBV5-6	CATGGVGTHEQYF	TGTGCCACCGGAGGGGTCGGCACCCACGAGCAGTACTTC
TRBJ2-4	.	.	TRBV5-4	CASSPDGGLAKNIQYF	TGTGCCAGCAGTCCGGATGGGGGCCTAGCCAAAAACATTCAGTACTTC
TRBJ1-1	.	.	TRBV6-6	CATKLPKGSTEAFF	TGTGCCACGAAGTTACCCAAGGGGTCCACTGAAGCTTTCTTT
TRBJ2-5	.	.	TRBV5-1	CASNGGSGGETQYF	TGCGCCAGCAATGGGGGGAGTGGTGGAGAGACCCAGTACTTC
TRBJ1-1	.	.	TRBV20-1	CSATEAYEAFF	TGCAGTGCCACGGAGGCCTATGAAGCTTTCTTT
TRBJ1-1	few	TRBD1	TRBV7-9	CASNTGGGNTEAFF	TGTGCCAGCAATACAGGGGGAGGGAACACTGAAGCTTTCTTT
TRBJ2-1	.	TRBD2	TRBV6-1	CASIRSGTNEQFF	TGTGCCAGCATAAGGAGCGGGACGAATGAGCAGTTCTTC
TRBJ2-2	once	.	TRBV9	CASSVVVGAHTGELFF	TGTGCCAGCAGCGTAGTAGTAGGGGCCCACACCGGGGAGCTGTTTTTT
TRBJ1-2	.	TRBD1	TRBV7-2	CASSFPDRAGYGYTF	TGTGCCAGCAGCTTTCCAGACAGGGCTGGCTATGGCTACACCTTC
TRBJ2-3	.	.	TRBV7-8	CASSRRQRTDTQYF	TGTGCCAGCAGCCGCCGACAGCGCACAGATACGCAGTATTTT
TRBJ1-4	.	.	TRBV27	CASADRRTNEKLFF	TGTGCCAGCGCAGACCGGCGGACTAATGAAAAACTGTTTTTT
TRBJ1-5	.	.	TRBV7-9	CASAQSNQPQHF	TGTGCCAGCGCCCAGAGCAATCAGCCCCAGCATTTT
TRBJ2-1	few	.	TRBV27	CASSLSTSGGSRQFF	TGTGCCAGCAGTTTATCCACTAGTGGGGGCAGCAGGCAGTTCTTC
TRBJ2-1	.	TRBD2	TRBV6-4	CASSDSFASGREQFF	TGTGCCAGCAGTGACAGCTTCGCGAGCGGGAGGGAGCAGTTCTTC
TRBJ2-2	.	.	TRBV7-7	CASSFSTSTGELFF	TGTGCTAGCAGCTTCTCGACTAGCACCGGGGAGCTGTTTTTT
TRBJ1-2	.	TRBD1	TRBV7-9	CASSSRGRQGTYGYTF	TGTGCCAGCAGCTCGAGGGGACGACAGGGTACCTATGGCTACACCTTC
TRBJ1-3	.	.	TRBV18	CASSPGTLFNSGNTIYF	TGTGCCAGCTCACCAGGGACACTGTTTAACTCTGGAAACACCATATATTTT
TRBJ2-4	.	TRBD1	TRBV7-9	CASSADRADKNIQYF	TGTGCCAGCAGCGCGGACAGGGCGGACAAAAACATTCAGTACTTC
TRBJ2-7	.	TRBD2	TRBV14	CASSLIAGVGEQYF	TGTGCCAGCAGCCTAATAGCGGGAGTCGGAGAGCAGTACTTC
TRBJ2-7	once	TRBD1	TRBV27	CASSLPSRGLYEQYF	TGTGCCAGCAGCCTTCCCTCCAGGGGGCTCTACGAGCAGTACTTC
TRBJ2-3	.	.	TRBV29-1	CSVDHGDTQYF	TGCAGCGTTGACCACGGAGATACGCAGTATTTT
TRBJ1-6	.	TRBD1	TRBV19	CASSMGGTGSSPLHF	TGTGCCAGTAGTATGGGAGGGACAGGGAGTTCACCCCTCCACTTT
TRBJ2-7	.	.	TRBV19	CATSTETYEQYF	TGTGCCACATCGACAGAGACCTACGAGCAGTACTTC
TRBJ1-2	.	.	TRBV27	CASSLGQGYYGYTF	TGTGCCAGCAGTCTAGGGCAGGGTTACTATGGCTACACCTTC